One sample yielded the 14 T cell receptor beta chains listed below, sequenced in a study of Ad26.COV2.S vaccination and SARS-CoV-2 variants. Documented treatment: roughly 19 received Ad26.COV2.S at low or high dose, single or two shots; about 5 received placebo; per-sample allocation not given. On day 63 after the first injection, vaccine and placebo recipients gave samples. Here immunoSEQ multiplex PCR was the method, and the copy in TCRdb shows in-frame clones only, minus some. Among about 280,000 clones listed, 80% to 90% were seen once. Sequences were derived from peripheral blood, sampled in a trial of Ad26.COV2.S vaccine versus placebo. These receptors were taken from a person between 18 and 60 years old who received the Ad26.COV2.S COVID-19 vaccine or a placebo.

The chain uses TRBV10-3 and TRBJ2-3; 9 bases map to TRBD1. V dropped 6 bases and J dropped 0; count of bases not matched to a gene: 7. Germline values: CDR1 ENHRY, CDR2 SYGVKD. This CDR3 spans 16 amino acids. The CDR3 DNA reads as TGTGCCATCAGCTCACAGGGGGCGCGGAGCACAGATACGCAGTATTTT. Translated, it gives CAISSQGARSTDTQYF.

The chain is built from TRBV15 and TRBJ2-6; a possible D gene is TRBD1 (6 bases). The CDR3 loop spans 16 amino acids. Trimming shortened V by 3 bases and J by 2 bases, and 11 bases separated the two germline ends. Per the germline V gene, CDR1 is LNHNV and CDR2 is YYDKDF (reference sequence). CDR3 nucleotide sequence: TGTGCCACCAGCAGGGGTCCAGGGGCTGGGGCCAACGTCCTGACTTTC. This gives the protein CATSRGPGAGANVLTF. The variable domain in full, completed from reference TRBV15 and TRBJ2-6, reads DAMVIQNPRYQVTQFGKPVTLSCSQTLNHNVMYWYQQKSSQAPKLLFHYYDKDFNNEADTPDNFQSRRPNTSFCFLDIRSPGLGDTAMYLCATSRGPGAGANVLTFGAGSRLTVL.

V gene TRBV11-2 combines with J gene TRBJ1-1; D not certain. This CDR3 has 12 residues. The germline V and J ends were trimmed by 6 bases and 10 bases, with 15 bases remaining between them. The germline V gene encodes CDR1 SGHAT and CDR2 FQNNGV. As DNA, the CDR3 is TGTGCCAGCAGGAGACTCCGAGAGGGAGCTTTCTTT. As protein: CASRRLREGAFF. The full variable domain, in which reference TRBV11-2 and TRBJ1-1 provide the parts outside the CDR3, is EAGVAQSPRYKIIEKRQSVAFWCNPISGHATLYWYQQILGQGPKLLIQFQNNGVVDDSQLPKDRFSAERLKGVDSTLKIQPAKLEDSAVYLCASRRLREGAFFGQGTRLTVV.

This clone appeared a single time. V usage is TRBV6-1 and J usage is TRBJ1-3; 10 bases map to TRBD1. CDR3 length: 17 residues. Germline V lookup: CDR1 MNHNS, CDR2 SASEGT. The trim removed 2 bases at V and 3 bases at J, leaving 7 bases unmatched. CDR3 DNA: TGTGCCAGCAGTGAAACGAGGACAGGGGGGTATGGAAACACCATATATTTT. Translation: CASSETRTGGYGNTIYF.

This chain connects TRBV5-1 to TRBJ1-2; D uncertain. V was cut by 5 bases and J by 2 bases, with 10 bases left in between. The CDR3 extends over 13 amino acids. Germline assignment: CDR1 SGHRS and CDR2 YFSETQ. CDR3 loop: CASSQDSNYGYTF. For the CDR3, the DNA is TGCGCCAGCAGTCAAGACTCCAACTATGGCTACACCTTC.

The chain is built from TRBV5-4 and TRBJ2-1, with 13 bases aligning to TRBD2. CDR3 length: 15 amino acids. Germline values: CDR1 SGHNT, CDR2 YYREEE (reference sequence). V dropped 0 bases and J dropped 6; count of bases not matched to a gene: 0. In nucleotides, the CDR3 is TGTGCCAGCAGCTTGGGGACTAGCGGGAGCAATGAGCAGTTCTTC. Protein sequence: CASSLGTSGSNEQFF. The full variable domain, its missing parts supplied by reference TRBV5-4 and TRBJ2-1, is ETGVTQSPTHLIKTRGQQVTLRCSSQSGHNTVSWYQQALGQGPQFIFQYYREEENGRGNFPPRFSGLQFPNYSSELNVNALELDDSALYLCASSLGTSGSNEQFFGPGTRLTVL.

The rearrangement links TRBV7-9 to TRBJ1-1; a weak D match, TRBD1 (5 bases). The CDR3 covers 16 residues. V lost 1 base and J lost 3, with 15 bases in between. CDR1 is SEHNR, CDR2 FQNEAQ, per germline (reference sequence). The CDR3 is CASSLGYSLGDTEAFF. For the CDR3, the DNA is TGTGCCAGCAGCTTAGGGTATTCCCTAGGGGACACTGAAGCTTTCTTT.

The rearrangement links TRBV10-1 to TRBJ1-1; D is perhaps TRBD1 (5 bases). V gave up 4 bases and J gave up 4 bases, with 13 bases separating them. CDR3 size: 14 residues. Germline-derived CDR1 and CDR2 are WNHNN and SYGVQD (reference sequence). CDR3 bases: TGCGCCAGCAGTGCGGGGACCGCGGGCACTGAAGCTTTCTTT. It codes for CASSAGTAGTEAFF.

This sequence joins TRBV19 and TRBJ1-5; D perhaps matches TRBD1 (5 bases). The V and J ends lost 10 bases and 6 bases respectively, with 19 bases between them. Germline V gene data show CDR1 as LNHDA and CDR2 as SQIVND (reference sequence). The length of the CDR3 is 14 residues. CDR3 nucleotide sequence: TGTGCCACCCTAAAAACAGGCGGCGGTCAGCCCCAGCATTTT. Protein product: CATLKTGGGQPQHF.

This clone was found a few times. This sequence joins TRBV19 and TRBJ2-7; D gene unclear. V dropped 3 bases and J dropped 3 bases, with 9 bases sitting between them. This CDR3 spans 13 amino acids. Germline CDR1 reads LNHDA; CDR2 reads SQIVND (reference sequence). In nucleotides, the CDR3 is TGTGCCAGTAGTATGAGGCCGAGCTACGAGCAGTACTTC. It translates to CASSMRPSYEQYF. Combining the CDR3 with reference TRBV19 and TRBJ2-7 gives the whole variable domain DGGITQSPKYLFRKEGQNVTLSCEQNLNHDAMYWYRQDPGQGLRLIYYSQIVNDFQKGDIAEGYSVSREKKESFPLTVTSAQKNPTAFYLCASSMRPSYEQYFGPGTRLTVT.

The chain has TRBV7-9 and TRBJ2-3; TRBD2 matches at 14 bases. Germline CDR1 and CDR2: SEHNR and FQNEAQ (reference sequence). V gave up 7 bases and J gave up 1 base; unmatched junction bases: 4. This CDR3 spans 16 amino acids. Written as DNA, the CDR3 is TGTGCCAGCACCCCGGGACTAGCGGGGGGCACAGATACGCAGTATTTT. It encodes CASTPGLAGGTDTQYF.

In this sample, this clone turned up once. The chain uses TRBV5-1 and TRBJ1-5; D might be TRBD1 (6 bases). The V end was cut by 1 base, the J end by 7 bases, with 15 bases between. This CDR3 comprises 15 residues. Germline loops: CDR1 SGHRS, CDR2 YFSETQ. The CDR3 spells CASSLTGLSGQPQHF. DNA of the CDR3: TGCGCCAGCAGCTTGACAGGGTTGTCGGGGCAGCCCCAGCATTTT.

The count of this clone is one. The V call is TRBV19, the J call TRBJ1-1; no reliable D call. The germline gives CDR1 LNHDA, CDR2 SQIVND (reference sequence). The CDR3 runs to 12 residues. V gave up 5 bases and J gave up 5 bases, with 9 bases separating them. CDR3 nucleotide sequence: TGTGCCAGTAGTGCCGGGATTACTGAAGCTTTCTTT. Protein sequence: CASSAGITEAFF.

The chain has TRBV4-1 and TRBJ1-2; no clear D gene. The CDR3 has 13 amino acids. Trimming shortened V by 4 bases and J by 7 bases, and 13 bases separated the two germline ends. CDR1 is MGHRA, CDR2 YSYEKL, per germline. The CDR3 spells CASSRSTVVGYTF. CDR3 bases: TGCGCCAGCAGCCGATCAACGGTAGTTGGCTACACCTTC.